The clone carrying this T cell receptor (beta chain) has more than one count but fewer than ten. Its antigen is as yet unknown. The data were taken from a study of beta chain features in type 1 diabetes. Study observations and caveats: Across all four CD4+ subsets, people with type 1 diabetes showed modestly shorter TCRB CDR3s. Cells with high TCR expression could be over-represented by cDNA sequencing. Patients' naive, central memory and Treg TCRB repertoires seemed closer to one another than those of healthy donors.

Sorting of CD4+ naive, central memory, regulatory and stem cell-like memory cells was performed via CD45RO/CCR7/CD25/CD127/CD95/CD27. Sequencing targeted expressed TCRB transcripts, as all isolated RNA had been reverse transcribed. Assay used: immunoSEQ multiplex PCR; TCRdb lists only in-frame clones, some missing. The sample has roughly 100,000 clones, 25% to 30% seen once. The source is a woman between 18 and 30 years old with type 1 diabetes. Sequenced: central memory CD4+ T cells from blood.

The CDR3 DNA reads TGCGCCAGCAGCTACGGACAGGGGGCCTACGAGCAGTACTTC. This codes for CASSYGQGAYEQYF. The chain carries TRBV5-1 and TRBJ2-7, with 10 positions matching TRBD1. The CDR3 loop spans 14 amino acids. Trimming took 3 bases from V and 2 from J; bases not matched to a gene: 2. Germline V CDR1 and CDR2: SGHRS, YFSETQ.